The sample holds a few counts of the clone carrying this TCR beta chain. The data originate from a study of spatial heterogeneity in lung cancer. All TCR cDNA molecules were individually tagged with a unique molecular identifier. TCRdb ran MiXCR on the 5' RACE reads and lists one entry per CDR3 protein. The table records approximately 40,000 distinct CDR3 sequences, roughly 15% of them present only once. The sample's time point: sample taken at primary tumor resection. Samples came from 65 to 75 TRACERx patients with untreated early-stage lung cancer. Sequencing of whole RNA from tumor, nontumor lung or frozen PBMC involved no sorting. The material was PBMCs, obtained at surgery. This clonotype originated in a male donor with early-stage non-small cell lung cancer.

CDR3: CARRTSGTYEQFF. As DNA, the CDR3 is TGTGCCAGAAGGACTAGCGGGACTTATGAGCAGTTCTTC. J is TRBJ2-1 and V is TRBV2, with 12 bases aligning to TRBD2. The J segment lost 8 bases and the V segment lost 9 bases, leaving 5 bases of the junction unmatched. There are 13 residues in the CDR3. Looked up from germline, CDR1 is SNHLY and CDR2 is FYNNEI.